The source of this T cell receptor beta chain is a study of blood T cell repertoires in COVID-19. Whole-study context: Sources were T cells, B-cell-depleted T cells, or PBMCs; the material itself was cDNA or gDNA.

The study drew participants aged about 18 to 95 years from fewer than 30 US areas. Each participant's cohort was designated according to participant-reported clinical history. In the original workflow: Estimation of nucleated cell counts was performed using reference gene primer amplification. Sequencing used immunoSEQ multiplex PCR; TCRdb keeps in-frame clones, though not all of them. That table is the source of V, J and clone size, and D and trimming were worked out from the DNA. The sample holds just over 150,000 clones, 88% seen once. The receptor's source is a woman between 45 and 60 years old who had recovered from COVID-19. Sequenced material: PBMCs or T cells enriched from blood (not recorded which).

CDR3 amino acids: CASSQEGRREETQYF. The CDR3 DNA follows: TGCGCCAGCAGCCAAGAAGGCCGCAGGGAAGAGACCCAGTACTTC. This rearrangement joins TRBV4-3 to TRBJ2-5; a possible D gene is TRBD1 (5 bases). V was shortened by 0 bases and J by 3 bases, with 11 bases between the two germline ends. Germline CDR1 and CDR2: LGHNA and YSLEER. The CDR3 totals 15 residues.